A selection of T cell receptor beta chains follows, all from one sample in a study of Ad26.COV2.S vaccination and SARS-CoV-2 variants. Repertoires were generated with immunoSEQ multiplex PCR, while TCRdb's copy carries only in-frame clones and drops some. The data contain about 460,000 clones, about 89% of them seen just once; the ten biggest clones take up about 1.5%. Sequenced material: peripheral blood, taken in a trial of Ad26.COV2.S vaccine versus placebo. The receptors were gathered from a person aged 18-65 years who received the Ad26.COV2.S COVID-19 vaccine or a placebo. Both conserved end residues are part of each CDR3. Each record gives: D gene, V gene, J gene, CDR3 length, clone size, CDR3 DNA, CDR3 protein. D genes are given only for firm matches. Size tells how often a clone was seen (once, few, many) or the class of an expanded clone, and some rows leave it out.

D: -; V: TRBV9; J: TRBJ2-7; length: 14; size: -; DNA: TGTGCCAGCAGCGTAGGACAGAGCTCCTACGAGCAGTACTTC; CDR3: CASSVGQSSYEQYF
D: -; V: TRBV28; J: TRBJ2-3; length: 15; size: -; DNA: TGTGCCAGCAGTTTATGGGGTTCTAGCACAGATACGCAGTATTTT; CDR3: CASSLWGSSTDTQYF
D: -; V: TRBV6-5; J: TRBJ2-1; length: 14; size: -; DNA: TGTGCCAGCAGAAAGGACCCCTTTGGGAATGAGCAGTTCTTC; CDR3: CASRKDPFGNEQFF
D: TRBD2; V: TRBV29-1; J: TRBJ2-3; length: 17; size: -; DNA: TGCAGCGTTCGGAGGCGGCGGGAGTGGTTCCTCACAGATACGCAGTATTTT; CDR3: CSVRRRREWFLTDTQYF
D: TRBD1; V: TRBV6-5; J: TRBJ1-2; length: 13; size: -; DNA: TGTGCCAGCAGTTCGGGACAGGGGAGAGGCTACACCTTC; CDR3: CASSSGQGRGYTF
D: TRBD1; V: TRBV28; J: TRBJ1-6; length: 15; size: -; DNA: TGTGCCAGCAGTACCACCGGACAGGGAATTTCACCCCTCCACTTT; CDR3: CASSTTGQGISPLHF
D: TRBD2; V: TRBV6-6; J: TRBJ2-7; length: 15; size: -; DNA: TGTGCCAGCAGTATTACGGCGGGAGCCTCATACGAGCAGTACTTC; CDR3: CASSITAGASYEQYF
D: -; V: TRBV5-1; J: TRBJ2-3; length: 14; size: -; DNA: TGCGCCAGCAGCGTTAGCGGATCCACAGATACGCAGTATTTT; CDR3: CASSVSGSTDTQYF
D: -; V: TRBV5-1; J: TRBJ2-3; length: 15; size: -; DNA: TGCGCCAGCAGCTTCCAGGGGATAAGCACAGATACGCAGTATTTT; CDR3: CASSFQGISTDTQYF
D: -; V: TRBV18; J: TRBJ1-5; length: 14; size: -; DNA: TGTGCCAGCTCACCAGGGTCCGGGGATCAGCCCCAGCATTTT; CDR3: CASSPGSGDQPQHF
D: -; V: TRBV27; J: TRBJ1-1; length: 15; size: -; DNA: TGTGCCAGCAGTTTATCCTCAGGGAGAAACACTGAAGCTTTCTTT; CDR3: CASSLSSGRNTEAFF
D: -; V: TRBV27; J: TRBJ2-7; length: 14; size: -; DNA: TGTGCCAGCAGTTTTAGTGACACCTCATACGAGCAGTACTTC; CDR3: CASSFSDTSYEQYF
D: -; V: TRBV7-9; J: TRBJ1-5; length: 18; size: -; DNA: TGTGCCAGCAGCTTAGACTGGGGACTGGGGGGAATCAATCAGCCCCAGCATTTT; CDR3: CASSLDWGLGGINQPQHF
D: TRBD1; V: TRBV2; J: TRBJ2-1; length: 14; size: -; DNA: TGTGCCAGCACCCGGGACAGGAGATACAATGAGCAGTTCTTC; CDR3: CASTRDRRYNEQFF
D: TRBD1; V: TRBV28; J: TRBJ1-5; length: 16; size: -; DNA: TGTGCCACCTCCTCCGGGACAGGGGGCAGCAATCAGCCCCAGCATTTT; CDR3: CATSSGTGGSNQPQHF
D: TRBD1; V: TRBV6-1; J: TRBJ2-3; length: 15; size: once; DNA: TGTGCCAGCAGTGAATGGGGACAGCGCTTAGATACGCAGTATTTT; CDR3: CASSEWGQRLDTQYF
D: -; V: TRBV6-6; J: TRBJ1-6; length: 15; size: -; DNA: TGTGCCAGCAGTTATAGGGCAAGATATAATTCACCCCTCCACTTT; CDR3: CASSYRARYNSPLHF
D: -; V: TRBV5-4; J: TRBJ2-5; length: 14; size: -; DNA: TGTGCCAGCAGTTTTCGGACAGACCAAGAGACCCAGTACTTC; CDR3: CASSFRTDQETQYF
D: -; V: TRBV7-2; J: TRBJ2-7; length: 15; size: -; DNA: TGTGCCAGCAGCTTAGCGGCAGGGAGTACCTACGAGCAGTACTTC; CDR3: CASSLAAGSTYEQYF
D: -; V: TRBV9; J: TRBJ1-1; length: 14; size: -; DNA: TGTGCCAGCAGCCCGGGAGGGATGAACACTGAAGCTTTCTTT; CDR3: CASSPGGMNTEAFF
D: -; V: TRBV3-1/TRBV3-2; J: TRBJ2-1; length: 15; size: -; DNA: TGTGCCAGCAGCCAAGGTGGGGAGTACTACAATGAGCAGTTCTTC; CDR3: CASSQGGEYYNEQFF
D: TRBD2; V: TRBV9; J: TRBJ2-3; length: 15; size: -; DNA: TGTGCCAGCAGTTCGAGCGGGGCTTTCACAGATACGCAGTATTTT; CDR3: CASSSSGAFTDTQYF
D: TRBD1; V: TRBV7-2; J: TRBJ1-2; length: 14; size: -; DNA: TGTGCCAGCAGCCCGGGGACAGTTAACTATGGCTACACCTTC; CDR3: CASSPGTVNYGYTF
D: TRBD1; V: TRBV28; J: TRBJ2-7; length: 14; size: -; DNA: TGTGCCAGCAGCTGGGGACAGGGGTCCTACGAGCAGTACTTC; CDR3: CASSWGQGSYEQYF
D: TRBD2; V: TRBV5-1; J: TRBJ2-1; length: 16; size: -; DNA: TGCGCCAGCAGCTTGATACCCAGCGGGGCCTACAATGAGCAGTTCTTC; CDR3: CASSLIPSGAYNEQFF
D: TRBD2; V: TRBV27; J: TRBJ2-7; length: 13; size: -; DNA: TGTGCCAGCAGTTTACCGGCGGGGGGCGAGCAGTACTTC; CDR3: CASSLPAGGEQYF
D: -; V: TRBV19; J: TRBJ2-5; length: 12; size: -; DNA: TGTGCCAGTAGTAGGCAGCAAGAGACCCAGTACTTC; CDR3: CASSRQQETQYF
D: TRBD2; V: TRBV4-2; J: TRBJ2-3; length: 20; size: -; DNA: TGTGCCAGCAGCCAAAAGCGGGGAGTTGGGATTCCTTCGGTCACAGATACGCAGTATTTT; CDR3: CASSQKRGVGIPSVTDTQYF
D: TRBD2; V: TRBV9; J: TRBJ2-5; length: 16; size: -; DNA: TGTGCCAGCAGCGCGTCAGCGGGGGCGGGTCAAGAGACCCAGTACTTC; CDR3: CASSASAGAGQETQYF
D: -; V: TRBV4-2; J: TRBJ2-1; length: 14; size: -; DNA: TGTGCCAGCAGCCAGGGGGACTCCGACAATGAGCAGTTCTTC; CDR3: CASSQGDSDNEQFF
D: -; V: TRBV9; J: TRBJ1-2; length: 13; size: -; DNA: TGTGCCAGCAGCGTCGGGGAGAACTATGGCTACACCTTC; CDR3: CASSVGENYGYTF
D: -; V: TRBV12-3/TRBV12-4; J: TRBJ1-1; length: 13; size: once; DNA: TGTGCCAGCAGTTTTGGGGGAGGGACTGAAGCTTTCTTT; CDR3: CASSFGGGTEAFF
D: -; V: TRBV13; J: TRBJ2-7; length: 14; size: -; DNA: TGTGCCAGCAGCTTAGCCGGGGCGCGAGGCGAGCAGTACTTC; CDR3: CASSLAGARGEQYF
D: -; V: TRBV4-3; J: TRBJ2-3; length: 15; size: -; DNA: TGCGCCAGCAGCCAAGAGACCCGGACACAAGATACGCAGTATTTT; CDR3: CASSQETRTQDTQYF
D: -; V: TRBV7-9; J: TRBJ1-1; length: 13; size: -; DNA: TGTGCCAGCAGCTTAACGGACAGATCTGAAGCTTTCTTT; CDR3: CASSLTDRSEAFF
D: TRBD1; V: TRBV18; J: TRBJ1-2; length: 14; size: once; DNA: TGTGCCAGCTCACCATCAGGGGGCCTCTATGGCTACACCTTC; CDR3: CASSPSGGLYGYTF
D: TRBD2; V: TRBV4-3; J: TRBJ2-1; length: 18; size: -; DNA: TGCGCCAGCAGCCAAGATCGGGGAGGGACTAGACTTTACAATGAGCAGTTCTTC; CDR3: CASSQDRGGTRLYNEQFF
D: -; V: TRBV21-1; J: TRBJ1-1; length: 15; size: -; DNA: TGTGCCAGCCTCAACCGGCTGGTAAAGAACACTGAAGCTTTCTTT; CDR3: CASLNRLVKNTEAFF
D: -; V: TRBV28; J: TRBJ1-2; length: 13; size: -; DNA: TGTGCCAGCAGTGATCATTCTGGGTATGGCTACACCTTC; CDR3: CASSDHSGYGYTF
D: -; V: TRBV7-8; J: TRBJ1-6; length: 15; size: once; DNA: TGTGCCAGCAGCCGAGATGGGGGGGGGTTGTCACCCCTCCACTTT; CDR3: CASSRDGGGLSPLHF
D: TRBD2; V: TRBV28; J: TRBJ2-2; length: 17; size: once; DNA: TGTGCCAGCAGTTTCACTCTAACTAGCGGGAGGGCAGGGGAGCTGTTTTTT; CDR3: CASSFTLTSGRAGELFF
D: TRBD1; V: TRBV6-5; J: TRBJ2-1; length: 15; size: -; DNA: TGTGCCAGCAGTTACCCGGGACAGGGGGACAATGAGCAGTTCTTC; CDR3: CASSYPGQGDNEQFF
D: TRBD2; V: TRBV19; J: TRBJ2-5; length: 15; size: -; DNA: TGTGCCAGCGGGTCGTGGGGGGGTATCCAAGAGACCCAGTACTTC; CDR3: CASGSWGGIQETQYF
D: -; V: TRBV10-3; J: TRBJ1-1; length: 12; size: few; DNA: TGTGCCATCAACACGGGGAACACTGAAGCTTTCTTT; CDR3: CAINTGNTEAFF
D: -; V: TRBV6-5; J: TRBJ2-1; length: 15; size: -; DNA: TGTGCCAGCAGTTACTCTGGTAGCTCCTACAATGAGCAGTTCTTC; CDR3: CASSYSGSSYNEQFF
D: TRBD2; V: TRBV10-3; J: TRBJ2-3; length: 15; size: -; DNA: TGTGCCATCAGAGGGACTAGCGGGAACACAGATACGCAGTATTTT; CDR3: CAIRGTSGNTDTQYF
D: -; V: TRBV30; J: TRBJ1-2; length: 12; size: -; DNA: TGTGCCTGGAGTGTATCCGACTATGGCTACACCTTC; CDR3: CAWSVSDYGYTF
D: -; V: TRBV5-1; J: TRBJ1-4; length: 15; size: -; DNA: TGCGCCAGCAGCCTGGACGTTGCAACTAATGAAAAACTGTTTTTT; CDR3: CASSLDVATNEKLFF
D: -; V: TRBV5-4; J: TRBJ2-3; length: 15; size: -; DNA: TGTGCCAGCATGTCCCGGGGGGCCGGCACAGATACGCAGTATTTT; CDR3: CASMSRGAGTDTQYF
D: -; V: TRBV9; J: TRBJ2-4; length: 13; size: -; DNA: TGTGCCAGCAGCATCGGGACCGCCGACATTCAGTACTTC; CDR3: CASSIGTADIQYF
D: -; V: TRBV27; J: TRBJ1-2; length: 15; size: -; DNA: TGTGCCAGCAGTTTTTCTCCTTCAAACAGGGATGGCTACACCTTC; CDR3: CASSFSPSNRDGYTF
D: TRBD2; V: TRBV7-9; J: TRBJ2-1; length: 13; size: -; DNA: TGTGCCAGCAGTTCTAGACTAGCCCATGAGCAGTTCTTC; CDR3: CASSSRLAHEQFF
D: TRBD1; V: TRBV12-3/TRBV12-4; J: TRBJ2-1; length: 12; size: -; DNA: TGTGCCACCTCGACAGGGTACAATGAGCAGTTCTTC; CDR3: CATSTGYNEQFF
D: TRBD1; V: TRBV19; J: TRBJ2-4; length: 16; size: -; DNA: TGTGCCAGTAGTATCGTACAGGGGGCGGCCAAAAACATTCAGTACTTC; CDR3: CASSIVQGAAKNIQYF
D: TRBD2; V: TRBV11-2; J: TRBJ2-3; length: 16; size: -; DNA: TGTGCCAGCAGCTTCATGCTAGCGGGGGATCCCGATACGCAGTATTTT; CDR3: CASSFMLAGDPDTQYF
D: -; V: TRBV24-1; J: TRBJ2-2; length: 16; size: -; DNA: TGTGCCACCAGTGATCTCAGGGGACCTAACACCGGGGAGCTGTTTTTT; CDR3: CATSDLRGPNTGELFF